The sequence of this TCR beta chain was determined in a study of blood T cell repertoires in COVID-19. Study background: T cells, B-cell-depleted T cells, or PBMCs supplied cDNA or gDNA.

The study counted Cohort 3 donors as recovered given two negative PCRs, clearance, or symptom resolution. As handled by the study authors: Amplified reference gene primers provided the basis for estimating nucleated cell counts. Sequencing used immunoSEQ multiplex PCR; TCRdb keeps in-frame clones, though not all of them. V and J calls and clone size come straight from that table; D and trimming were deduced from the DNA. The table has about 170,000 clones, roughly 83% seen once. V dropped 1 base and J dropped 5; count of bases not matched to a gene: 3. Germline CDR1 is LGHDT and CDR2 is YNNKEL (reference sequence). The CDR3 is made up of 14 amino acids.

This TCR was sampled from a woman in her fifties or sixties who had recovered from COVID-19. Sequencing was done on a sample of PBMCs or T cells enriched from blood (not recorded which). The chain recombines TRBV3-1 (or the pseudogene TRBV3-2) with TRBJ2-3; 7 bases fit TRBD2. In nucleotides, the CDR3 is TGTGCCAGCAGCCAAGGGCGGGAGTTAGATACGCAGTATTTT. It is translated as CASSQGRELDTQYF.